Following are 20 T cell receptor beta chains from one sample sequenced in a study of blood T cells in healthy people across ages. The use of a sample-barcoded 5' primer and a J-beta primer mix characterized a second PCR of roughly 6 to 12 cycles. TCRdb fed the 5' RACE reads into MiXCR, producing one record per CDR3 protein. This repertoire shows around 1.7 million distinct CDR3 sequences, roughly 27% found once; its top ten account for more than 6%. Sequenced material: blood. These receptors were taken from a woman in her 30s in good health.

Regarding this clonotype: Sequence at one end of the junction differs from germline and may be a read error. J is TRBJ2-1 and V is TRBV3-1, with 7 bases fitting TRBD1. Germline V lookup: CDR1 LGHDT, CDR2 YNNKEL (reference sequence). This CDR3 is built from 16 residues. The CDR3 spells CASSARHRGAYNEQFF. The CDR3 region has the DNA TGTGCCAGCAGCGCACGTCACAGGGGTGCCTACAATGAACAGTTCTTC.

This clonotype has a count of ten or more. The chain uses TRBV29-1 and TRBJ2-7; a possible D gene is TRBD2 (6 bases). CDR1 SQVTM and CDR2 ANQGSEA come from the germline V gene. The CDR3 has 13 amino acids. The V end lost 3 bases, the J end lost 6 bases, and 15 bases lay between the germline ends. DNA of the CDR3: TGCAGCGTTGATCGACTAGAAGGGCGCGAGCAGTACTTC. The encoded protein is CSVDRLEGREQYF.

The table lists this clonotype with a few counts. V is TRBV6-6 and J is TRBJ2-2; possibly TRBD2 for D (5 bases). This CDR3 has 13 amino acids. The V and J ends lost 6 bases and 0 bases respectively, with 5 bases between them. The germline V gene has CDR1 MNHNY and CDR2 SVGAGI (reference sequence). The CDR3 nucleotides read TGTGCCAGCAGCGGGGCGAACACCGGGGAGCTGTTTTTT. Amino acids: CASSGANTGELFF.

The J gene is TRBJ2-4, the V gene TRBV7-6, with D perhaps TRBD2 (6 bases). Between the trimmed V and J ends, which lost 5 bases and 9 bases, there was a span of 14 bases. The germline CDR1 and CDR2 sequences are SGHVS and FNYEAQ. The CDR3 has 13 residues. For the CDR3, the DNA is TGTGCCAGCAGCCTCGCGGCGGGGAGCATTCAGTACTTC. Protein product: CASSLAAGSIQYF.

A remark on this clonotype: A much larger clone differs from this one at a single base, so this may be a read error. The V and J genes are TRBV12-3 or TRBV12-4 and TRBJ2-1; unclear D gene. This CDR3 region has 12 residues. DNA of the CDR3: TGTACCAGCAGACAAAACTACAATGAGCAGTTCTTC. This gives the protein CTSRQNYNEQFF.

This clonotype turned up a few times. The CDR3 DNA reads TGTGCCAGCAGACCCGGGACAGCCACCTATAATTCACCCCTCCACTTT. Translation: CASRPGTATYNSPLHF. This chain uses TRBV28 with TRBJ1-6; TRBD1 aligns across 7 bases. CDR3 size: 16 residues. The germline V gene encodes CDR1 MDHEN and CDR2 SYDVKM. The V gene end was trimmed by 6 bases and the J gene end by 2 bases; junction bases not matched to a gene: 7.

This clonotype has a count of ten or more. The J gene is TRBJ2-5, the V gene TRBV7-2; perhaps TRBD2 as D (6 bases). Trimming left V 5 bases short and J 4 bases short, with 17 bases between. CDR3 length: 15 residues. Germline values: CDR1 SGHTA, CDR2 FQGNSA. The CDR3 loop is CASSPPGLRTETQYF. In nucleotides, the CDR3 is TGTGCCAGCAGCCCCCCGGGACTTCGGACAGAGACCCAGTACTTC.

This sequence joins TRBV28 and TRBJ1-6; D remains unclear. The CDR3 runs to 16 residues. Trimming removed 4 bases from V and 4 bases from J, with 14 bases in between. CDR1 is MDHEN, CDR2 SYDVKM, per germline. The CDR3 spells CASSYAGSFYNSPLHF. The CDR3, as DNA: TGTGCCAGCAGTTACGCCGGCAGTTTTTATAATTCACCCCTCCACTTT.

This chain uses TRBV7-9 with TRBJ2-4; D gene uncertain. V gave up 6 bases and J gave up 0 bases, with 18 bases separating them. Germline lookup yields CDR1 SEHNR and CDR2 FQNEAQ (reference sequence). This CDR3 comprises 17 residues. CDR3 in amino acids: CASSHRLDYLAKNIQYF. The CDR3 nucleotides are TGTGCCAGCAGTCATCGACTGGATTATTTAGCCAAAAACATTCAGTACTTC. Full variable domain (remainder filled in from reference TRBV7-9 and TRBJ2-4): DTGVSQNPRHKITKRGQNVTFRCDPISEHNRLYWYRQTLGQGPEFLTYFQNEAQLEKSRLLSDRFSAERPKGSFSTLEIQRTEQGDSAMYLCASSHRLDYLAKNIQYFGAGTRLSVL.

This clonotype was counted many times. The rearrangement links TRBV11-2 to TRBJ2-1; 7 nucleotides line up with TRBD1. Germline CDR1 and CDR2: SGHAT and FQNNGV. The trim removed 1 base at V and 7 bases at J, leaving 4 bases unmatched. The CDR3 runs 14 residues. As DNA, the CDR3 is TGTGCCAGCAGCTTAGTGTTACAGGGGAATGAGCAGTTCTTC. Its protein is CASSLVLQGNEQFF.

The sample holds a few counts of this clonotype. V is TRBV4-3 and J is TRBJ2-1, with TRBD1 matching 7 bases. The V and J ends lost 5 bases and 7 bases, in that order; junction bases with no gene match: 8. The CDR3 runs 14 residues. Germline V lookup: CDR1 LGHNA, CDR2 YSLEER. CDR3 nucleotide sequence: TGCGCCAGCAGCGTTCGGGACAGCAAGAATGAGCAGTTCTTC. Translating it yields CASSVRDSKNEQFF.

This chain connects TRBV5-5 to TRBJ1-2; D unresolved. The V gene's germline CDR1 is SGHKS and CDR2 YYEKEE (reference sequence). The germline V and J ends were trimmed by 0 bases and 4 bases, with 13 bases remaining between them. This CDR3 is built from 15 residues. CDR3 bases: TGTGCCAGCAGCTTGGAAGGACTGATCCGCTATGGCTACACCTTC. It is translated as CASSLEGLIRYGYTF.

With regard to this clonotype: A read error may explain this, as a much larger clone is one base away. The chain recombines TRBV7-9 with TRBJ2-5; D is perhaps TRBD1 (5 bases). The ends were cut back, 11 bases at V and 11 bases at J, with 21 bases in the middle. The CDR3 consists of 12 residues. In germline, CDR1 is SEHNR, CDR2 FQNEAQ (reference sequence). DNA of the CDR3: TGTGCCGGCCGACAGAGCGCCGGAGAGCAGTACTTC. As protein: CAGRQSAGEQYF.

J is TRBJ2-4 and V is TRBV14, with D perhaps TRBD1 (5 bases). The end of the DNA is better explained by TRBJ2-7, so the J call may be wrong. The CDR3 extends over 17 amino acids. Germline CDR1 is SGHDN and CDR2 is FVKESK. The CDR3 DNA follows: TGTGCCAGCAGCCAAGATGTTAGGGGAACCAGGCCCTACGAGCAGTACTTC. This codes for CASSQDVRGTRPYEQYF.

This clonotype was detected a few times. The rearrangement links TRBV28 to TRBJ1-5; D is unresolved. The germline V gene has CDR1 MDHEN and CDR2 SYDVKM. V gave up 8 bases and J gave up 5 bases, with 16 bases separating them. The CDR3 runs 14 residues. Here the CDR3 DNA reads TGTGCCAGCTCCGGTCCCCCCGGCCATCAGCCCCAGCATTTT. Translating it yields CASSGPPGHQPQHF.

This clonotype was detected many times. J is TRBJ2-7 and V is TRBV6-5, with 7 bases matching TRBD1. The CDR3 length is 12 residues. Germline CDR1 MNHEY, CDR2 SVGAGI. V shed 6 bases, J shed 5 bases, and the junction held 4 bases outside the gene matches. The CDR3 DNA is TGTGCCAGCAGACAGGGGTCGAACGAGCAGTACTTC. Translated, it gives CASRQGSNEQYF.

A remark on this clonotype: A clone one base away is much larger, so this may be a read error. This chain links TRBV11-1 with TRBJ2-5, with TRBD2 as a possible D gene (6 bases). Germline values: CDR1 SGHAT, CDR2 FQDESV (reference sequence). The ends were cut back, 5 bases at V and 3 bases at J, with 19 bases in the middle. The CDR3 has 16 amino acids. The CDR3 coding sequence is TGTGCCAGCAGCCCTACCCATTTAGCGGCAAAAGAGACCCAGTACTTC. It translates to CASSPTHLAAKETQYF. The full variable domain, completed using reference TRBV11-1 and TRBJ2-5, is EAEVAQSPRYKITEKSQAVAFWCDPISGHATLYWYRQILGQGPELLVQFQDESVVDDSQLPKDRFSAERLKGVDSTLKIQPAELGDSAMYLCASSPTHLAAKETQYFGPGTRLLVL.

The table lists this clonotype with a few counts. V and J are TRBV20-1 and TRBJ1-1; D unclear. The germline V and J ends were trimmed by 3 bases and 4 bases, with 6 bases remaining between them. CDR3 length equals 11 residues. Per the germline V gene, CDR1 is DFQATT and CDR2 is SNEGSKA (reference sequence). Here the CDR3 DNA reads TGCAGTGCTAGGGCGCGCACTGAAGCTTTCTTT. This encodes CSARARTEAFF.

This clonotype occurred many times. The genes are TRBV13 and TRBJ2-7; D gene uncertain. Germline CDR1 PRHDT, CDR2 FYEKMQ (reference sequence). The V gene lost 3 bases and the J gene lost 2 bases, with 11 bases spanning the gap. This CDR3 spans 14 amino acids. The CDR3 DNA reads TGTGCCAGCAGCTTTTCTATTACCACCTACGAGCAGTACTTC. The encoded protein is CASSFSITTYEQYF.

The chain uses TRBV18 and TRBJ2-2; D gene ambiguous. Germline V lookup: CDR1 KGHSH, CDR2 LQKENI. The CDR3 length is 17 residues. The germline V and J ends were trimmed by 3 bases and 0 bases, with 14 bases remaining between them. CDR3 protein: CASSPTSFFPNTGELFF. The CDR3 DNA reads TGTGCCAGCTCACCTACTTCGTTCTTTCCGAACACCGGGGAGCTGTTTTTT. The whole variable domain, remainder taken from reference TRBV18 and TRBJ2-2, is NAGVMQNPRHLVRRRGQEARLRCSPMKGHSHVYWYRQLPEEGLKFMVYLQKENIIDESGMPKERFSAEFPKEGPSILRIQQVVRGDSAAYFCASSPTSFFPNTGELFFGEGSRLTVL.